Sequencing of this T cell receptor beta chain was carried out in a study of T cell responses to AZD1222 COVID-19 vaccine. Study at large: Analysis merged second doses at about 4 or about 12 weeks.

With respect to this clone: The antigen is unknown.

General study results and limits: Spike-specific TCRs gained breadth and depth after people received two AZD1222 doses.

The repertoire was sequenced with immunoSEQ multiplex PCR; TCRdb's copy has only in-frame clones and lacks some. Of about 88,000 clones in the sample, about 91% are singletons; the top ten hold around 5.2%. V shed 4 bases and J 4 bases; nucleotides not matched to a gene: 6. This CDR3 comprises 16 residues. Germline lookup yields CDR1 SGHNT and CDR2 YYREEE (reference sequence). The chain carries TRBV5-4 and TRBJ2-1; TRBD2 aligns across 12 bases. This TCR was sampled from an adult in good health. The sequencing here drew on peripheral blood, taken on day 0 of AZD1222 vaccination. Here the CDR3 DNA reads TGTGCCAGCAGCGTAGGAGGGACTAGCGGGTACAATGAGCAGTTCTTC. It is translated as CASSVGGTSGYNEQFF.